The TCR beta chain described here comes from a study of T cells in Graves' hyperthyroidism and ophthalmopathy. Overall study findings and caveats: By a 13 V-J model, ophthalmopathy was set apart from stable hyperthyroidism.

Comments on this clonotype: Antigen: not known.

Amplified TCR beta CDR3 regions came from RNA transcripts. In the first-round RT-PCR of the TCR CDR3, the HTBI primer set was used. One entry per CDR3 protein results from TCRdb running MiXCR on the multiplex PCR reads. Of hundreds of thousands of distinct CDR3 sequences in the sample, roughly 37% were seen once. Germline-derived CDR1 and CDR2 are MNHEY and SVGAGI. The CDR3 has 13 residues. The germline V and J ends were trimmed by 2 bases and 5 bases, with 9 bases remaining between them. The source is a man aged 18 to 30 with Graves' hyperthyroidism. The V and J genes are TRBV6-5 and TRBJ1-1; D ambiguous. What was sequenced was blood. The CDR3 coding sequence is TGTGCCAGCAGTTACACGGGGAGGACTGAAGCTTTCTTT. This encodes CASSYTGRTEAFF.